This T cell receptor (beta chain) was retrieved from a study of human T cells and chemical hapten exposure. Study at large: It was small differences in pooled library volume that mainly caused per-sample TCR yields to vary.

This sample's time point: pre-sensitization, week 0. Noted treatment: therapeutic diphenylcyclopropenone sensitization with weekly scalp DPC. Trimming pared 8 bases from V and 1 base from J, leaving 9 bases between. The length of the CDR3 is 13 residues. Germline V gene data show CDR1 as MDHEN and CDR2 as SYDVKM. TCRdb analysed the RACE reads with MiXCR anew, one entry per CDR3 protein. Among under 110,000 distinct CDR3 sequences, 12% were seen once, and the ten largest hold 1.6%. Sample: whole blood, taken in connection with sensitization to the hapten diphenylcyclopropenone (DPC). The V call is TRBV28, the J call TRBJ1-5; D not certain. The TCR sequence derives from a woman aged 45-65 years with alopecia areata. Some clones in this sample may be carry-over from other donors' samples. In nucleotides, the CDR3 is TGTGCCAGCGCACGAGGGAGCAATCAGCCCCAGCATTTT. It codes for CASARGSNQPQHF.